The present entry profiles one TCR beta chain with its context. Trimming shortened V by 2 bases and J by 3 bases, and 10 bases separated the two germline ends. CDR1 SEHNR and CDR2 FQNEAQ come from the germline V gene (reference sequence). There are 14 residues in the CDR3. This entry belongs to a study of control samples from healthy donors and cancer patients. Profiling relied on immunoSEQ multiplex PCR, and the TCRdb table lists in-frame clones only, not all of them. The sample data list some 190,000 clones. This receptor was taken from a woman aged 25 to 39 in good health. V is TRBV7-9 and J is TRBJ1-2; the D is unclear. Sequencing input: blood. CDR3 sequence reads: CASSLRGVYYGYTF. CDR3 bases: TGTGCCAGCAGCTTACGGGGAGTCTACTATGGCTACACCTTC.